This is a list of T cell receptor beta chains from one sample in a study of OX40 agonist ivuxolimab in advanced cancers. The protocol was immunoSEQ multiplex PCR, while the TCRdb copy is restricted to in-frame clones and leaves out a portion. The sample contains under 85,000 clones, 85% of which appear only once. This sample comprised CD4+ or CD8+ T cells sorted from blood, obtained in a trial of the OX40 agonist ivuxolimab. The receptors stem from an adult with an advanced solid tumor such as melanoma, head and neck, liver or kidney cancer. The CDR3 runs from the conserved cysteine through the conserved F or W. Each record gives: clone size, V gene, D gene, J gene, CDR3 protein, CDR3 DNA. A D gene is named only where the DNA matches it firmly. Not every row has a clone size; where given, it reads once, few, many or a size class.

clone_size: .
v_call: TRBV9
d_call: .
j_call: TRBJ2-6
cdr3_aa: CASSVSPTGSVLSVGANVLTF
cdr3_nt: TGTGCCAGCAGCGTATCTCCCACCGGGTCAGTTCTTTCGGTAGGGGCCAACGTCCTGACTTTC

clone_size: .
v_call: TRBV15
d_call: .
j_call: TRBJ2-3
cdr3_aa: CATSSRTSSVGLRTDTQYF
cdr3_nt: TGTGCCACCAGCTCCCGAACCAGCTCAGTGGGGTTACGCACAGATACGCAGTATTTT

clone_size: .
v_call: TRBV6-1
d_call: TRBD1
j_call: TRBJ1-1
cdr3_aa: CASTPGTGNTEAFF
cdr3_nt: TGTGCCAGCACCCCCGGGACAGGGAACACTGAAGCTTTCTTT

clone_size: few
v_call: TRBV10-3
d_call: .
j_call: TRBJ2-5
cdr3_aa: CAISEVRGPSAETQYF
cdr3_nt: TGTGCCATCAGTGAGGTTCGGGGACCCTCGGCGGAGACCCAGTACTTC

clone_size: .
v_call: TRBV2
d_call: .
j_call: TRBJ2-1
cdr3_aa: CASKFSGNEQFF
cdr3_nt: TGTGCCAGCAAGTTTAGCGGCAATGAGCAGTTCTTC

clone_size: once
v_call: TRBV28
d_call: .
j_call: TRBJ1-1
cdr3_aa: CASTGLTEAFF
cdr3_nt: TGTGCCAGCACAGGGCTCACTGAAGCTTTCTTT

clone_size: .
v_call: TRBV2
d_call: .
j_call: TRBJ1-2
cdr3_aa: CASSGGRNYGYTF
cdr3_nt: TGTGCCAGCAGTGGAGGACGGAACTATGGCTACACCTTC

clone_size: .
v_call: TRBV2
d_call: TRBD2
j_call: TRBJ2-5
cdr3_aa: CASSPTSLTETQYF
cdr3_nt: TGTGCCAGCAGCCCGACTAGCTTGACGGAGACCCAGTACTTC

clone_size: .
v_call: TRBV28
d_call: .
j_call: TRBJ1-1
cdr3_aa: CASSTRGGNTEAFF
cdr3_nt: TGTGCCAGCAGTACCAGGGGAGGGAACACTGAAGCTTTCTTT

clone_size: .
v_call: TRBV29-1
d_call: .
j_call: TRBJ2-5
cdr3_aa: CSAAGSQETQYF
cdr3_nt: TGCAGCGCTGCCGGGAGCCAAGAGACCCAGTACTTC

clone_size: .
v_call: TRBV5-1
d_call: .
j_call: TRBJ1-3
cdr3_aa: CASSGGLNSLGNTIYF
cdr3_nt: TGCGCCAGCAGCGGGGGACTCAATTCCCTAGGAAACACCATATATTTT

clone_size: .
v_call: TRBV6-1
d_call: TRBD2
j_call: TRBJ2-7
cdr3_aa: CASSDWTSGRTDEQYF
cdr3_nt: TGTGCCAGCAGTGATTGGACTAGCGGGAGGACGGACGAGCAGTACTTC

clone_size: once
v_call: TRBV4-1
d_call: .
j_call: TRBJ2-7
cdr3_aa: CASTLGLSSYEQYF
cdr3_nt: TGCGCCAGCACCCTAGGGCTTAGCTCCTACGAGCAGTACTTC

clone_size: .
v_call: TRBV11-3
d_call: .
j_call: TRBJ1-4
cdr3_aa: CASSPGEVDNEKLFF
cdr3_nt: TGTGCCAGCAGCCCCGGGGAGGTTGATAATGAAAAACTGTTTTTT

clone_size: .
v_call: TRBV6-4
d_call: .
j_call: TRBJ1-1
cdr3_aa: CASSDGGAGTEAFF
cdr3_nt: TGTGCCAGCAGTGATGGGGGGGCGGGCACTGAAGCTTTCTTT

clone_size: once
v_call: TRBV2
d_call: TRBD2
j_call: TRBJ2-3
cdr3_aa: CASSPASGGTDTQYF
cdr3_nt: TGTGCCAGCTCGCCGGCTAGCGGGGGGACAGATACGCAGTATTTT

clone_size: .
v_call: TRBV6-5
d_call: .
j_call: TRBJ2-7
cdr3_aa: CASRGGTYEQYF
cdr3_nt: TGTGCCAGCAGGGGCGGGACTTACGAGCAGTACTTC

clone_size: .
v_call: TRBV11-3
d_call: TRBD1
j_call: TRBJ2-5
cdr3_aa: CASSLGQGSETQYF
cdr3_nt: TGTGCCAGCAGCTTGGGACAGGGTTCAGAGACCCAGTACTTC

clone_size: .
v_call: TRBV4-3
d_call: TRBD2
j_call: TRBJ2-2
cdr3_aa: CASSQWRGGRGTGELFF
cdr3_nt: TGCGCCAGCAGCCAATGGCGGGGGGGACGCGGCACCGGGGAGCTGTTTTTT

clone_size: .
v_call: TRBV4-1
d_call: TRBD2
j_call: TRBJ2-7
cdr3_aa: CASSQGLAGYEQYF
cdr3_nt: TGCGCCAGCAGCCAAGGGCTAGCGGGGTACGAGCAGTACTTC

clone_size: few
v_call: TRBV4-3
d_call: .
j_call: TRBJ1-5
cdr3_aa: CASSQDQGRLQHF
cdr3_nt: TGCGCCAGCAGCCAAGACCAAGGACGTCTCCAGCATTTT

clone_size: once
v_call: TRBV2
d_call: .
j_call: TRBJ2-7
cdr3_aa: CASRRGDHEQYF
cdr3_nt: TGTGCCAGCCGCAGGGGTGACCACGAGCAGTACTTC

clone_size: .
v_call: TRBV6-5
d_call: .
j_call: TRBJ1-1
cdr3_aa: CASSLTVFTEAFF
cdr3_nt: TGTGCCAGCAGTCTGACCGTTTTCACTGAAGCTTTCTTT

clone_size: .
v_call: TRBV9
d_call: .
j_call: TRBJ2-1
cdr3_aa: CASSALEGEQFF
cdr3_nt: TGTGCCAGCAGCGCGCTAGAGGGCGAGCAGTTCTTC